This T cell receptor (beta chain) was sequenced for a study of shared clonotypes between healthy human individuals. TCRdb's table, derived via immunoSEQ multiplex PCR, lists solely in-frame clones and lacks some. The data hold around 1,900,000 clones, with 85% to 95% observed a single time. CDR1 is SGDLS, CDR2 YYNGEE, per germline. V shed 3 bases and J shed 8 bases, with 9 bases lying between them. This CDR3 is 12 amino acids long. CD45RO-negative, CCR7-positively selected cells formed the naive CD8 fraction, excluding terminally differentiated effector memory CD45RA+ cells. The specimen was naive CD8+ T cells from PBMCs. This sequence originates from a man younger than 35 in good health. Some clones in this sample may be carry-over from other donors' samples. The chain uses TRBV9 and TRBJ1-3; D not certain. The CDR3 protein is CASSAPRDTIYF. Here the CDR3 DNA reads TGTGCCAGCAGCGCACCCAGAGACACCATATATTTT.